This T cell receptor beta chain came from a study of blood T cell repertoires in COVID-19 (dated by TCRdb to about 2020). Notes on the research overall: Samples covering the acute and convalescent phases of COVID-19 were provided by collaborators in the United States, Italy and Spain. The prospective study material was composed of cDNA or gDNA derived from T cells, B-cell-depleted T cells, or PBMCs. Subjects who had been exposed to COVID-19, were actively infected with it, or had recovered from it provided the deeply sampled blood TCRbeta repertoires that made up the dataset. The repertoires were released in a freely available public database intended as a resource for research on the immune response to SARS-CoV-2. The samples were drawn from the first 160 participants of the ongoing ImmuneRACE study and from 950 to 1,500 subjects provided by 6 global collaborators. The sample metadata nearly always contained a de-identified subject ID, COVID-19 status, age in years and sex. Where HLA class I and class II types were available, the types were taken from metadata supplied by the sample provider, not from assay-based typing. Overall study outcomes, separate from this receptor: The quantity of clinical and demographic metadata differed by source and by participant and was supplied without curation.

Whole blood was collected in K2EDTA tubes by collaborating institutions according to the institutions' own protocols. For TCRbeta analysis, collaborator samples were shipped as frozen whole blood, as isolated PBMCs, or as DNA extracted from either sample type. Taken from cysteine to phenylalanine, the CDR3 has 16 residues. CDR3 DNA is the only sequence kept; it has 48 bases, read in frame from the first base. V gives up 0 bases and J gives up 6 bases, and the segment between their germline ends measures 15 bases. Via the germline V gene, CDR1 is MGHRA and CDR2 YSYEKL. This clone has a count of ten or more. Its antigen specificity is not known. Base-call qualities are not available, and no considerably larger clone is one nucleotide away. The immunoSEQ Assay, a bias-controlled multiplex PCR, was used to amplify TCRbeta CDR3 regions from genomic DNA. Per the original workflow: The number of nucleated cells in each sample was estimated from the amplification of reference gene primers within the assay. To quantify the absolute abundance of each unique TCRbeta CDR3 rearrangement, sequence reads were collapsed and filtered. For each sample, productive Simpson clonality was calculated as the square root of Simpson's diversity index across productive rearrangements. TCRdb took over this immuneACCESS table, retaining in-frame rearrangements with V and J assigned. Such tables are incomplete; in checked studies, under half of the missing clones stem from an unresolved V gene, and the remainder is unexplained. The V and J calls and clone size come from that table; D and trimming were worked out from the DNA. The sample includes approximately 140,000 clones, with roughly 80% observed a single time. Approximately 18% of the sample is taken by the ten largest.

Input material: peripheral blood. The chain is assembled from TRBV4-1 and TRBJ1-5; TRBD1 is possibly the D segment (5 matching bases). This receptor was taken from an elderly woman with acute or convalescent COVID-19. CDR3 protein: CASSQERTGGGQPQHF. The DNA sequence follows: TGCGCCAGCAGCCAAGAAAGGACCGGGGGGGGTCAGCCCCAGCATTTT.